The clone carrying this TCR beta chain has more than one count but fewer than ten. The antigen remains unidentified. Donors gave around 10 milliliters of peripheral blood apiece. Next came a second PCR, run for roughly 6 to 11 cycles, which used a sample-barcoded 5' primer along with a J-beta primer mix. With 12 random nucleotides, a template-switch adaptor tagged each individual cDNA molecule. Each CDR3 protein is one row after TCRdb ran MiXCR on the 5' RACE reads. The sample lists 700,000 or so distinct CDR3 sequences, approximately 22% occurring once. The source of the sample is a study of blood T cells in healthy people across ages. Regarding the study as a whole: Roughly linear declines in TCR beta diversity per million T cells occurred with age. Because donor CMV status was unknown, expanded clonotype changes were possibly confounded.

Looked up from germline, CDR1 is MDHEN and CDR2 is SYDVKM. The V end lost 0 bases, the J end lost 4 bases, and 9 bases lay between the germline ends. The CDR3 runs to 15 residues. The sequence came from a man in his 70s in good health. The chain couples TRBV28 to TRBJ2-2; D unclear. The sample consisted of blood. The CDR3 loop is CASSLWGYGTGELFF. In nucleotides, the CDR3 is TGTGCCAGCAGTTTATGGGGTTACGGCACCGGGGAGCTGTTTTTT.